A selection of T cell receptor beta chains follows, all from one sample in a study of blood T cells in healthy people across ages. TCRdb called the 5' RACE reads again in MiXCR, with one record for every CDR3 protein. The table records around 800,000 distinct CDR3 sequences, about 55% of them present only once. Sequencing was carried out using blood. Receptors were obtained from a man aged 80 or over in good health. Both conserved end residues are part of each CDR3. A D gene is named only where the DNA matches it firmly. The size of a clone is reported for some rows only, either as once, few or many, or as a class for expanded clones.

. | TRBJ2-1 | . | 15 | TRBV28 | CASSKLGLSSTEQFF | TGTGCCAGCAGCAAGCTGGGACTCAGTTCCACTGAGCAGTTCTTC
. | TRBJ2-3 | few | 16 | TRBV3-1 | CASSLRRVPPADTQYF | TGTGCCAGCAGCCTTCGGCGGGTCCCGCCGGCAGATACGCAGTATTTT
. | TRBJ2-3 | few | 15 | TRBV12-3/TRBV12-4 | CASTPDRGRVRYAYF | TGTGCCAGCACCCCTGATCGGGGGAGAGTCAGATACGCGTATTTT
. | TRBJ2-3 | . | 13 | TRBV4-2 | CASSQDAASEEYF | TGTGCCAGCAGCCAGGATGCGGCTAGCGAGGAGTATTTT
. | TRBJ2-7 | . | 11 | TRBV18 | CASSSDREEYF | TGTGCCAGCTCAAGCGACAGGGAGGAGTACTTC
. | TRBJ2-6 | . | 16 | TRBV29-1 | CSVDYQGLGGANVLTF | TGCAGCGTTGATTACCAGGGGCTGGGCGGGGCCAACGTCCTGACTTTC
TRBD1 | TRBJ1-5 | . | 19 | TRBV19 | CASSPRAGTGRDSNRPQHF | TGTGCCAGTAGTCCGAGAGCCGGGACAGGACGAGATAGCAATCGGCCCCAGCATTTT
. | TRBJ1-2 | . | 14 | TRBV29-1 | CSVVKGDLDYGYTF | TGCAGCGTGGTAAAGGGTGACCTGGACTATGGCTACACCTTC
. | TRBJ2-5 | . | 14 | TRBV5-5 | CASSPNPVEETQYF | TGTGCCAGCAGCCCCAACCCGGTGGAAGAGACCCAGTACTTC
. | TRBJ2-3 | . | 11 | TRBV21-1 | CAAPVHRYAYF | TGTGCCGCACCGGTGCACAGATACGCGTATTTT
TRBD2 | TRBJ2-7 | once | 15 | TRBV12-3/TRBV12-4 | CASSRSGRASYEQYF | TGTGCCAGCAGTCGTAGCGGGAGGGCCTCCTACGAGCAGTACTTC
TRBD1 | TRBJ2-5 | . | 17 | TRBV5-1 | CASSLATGARIQETQYF | TGCGCCAGCAGCTTGGCGACAGGGGCCCGGATCCAAGAGACCCAGTACTTC
TRBD2 | TRBJ2-7 | . | 16 | TRBV29-1 | CSVLSGGGSIYNEQYF | TGCAGCGTCCTGAGCGGGGGCGGGAGTATTTACAATGAGCAGTACTTC
. | TRBJ2-1 | . | 12 | TRBV7-3 | CASSERGGEQFF | TGTGCCAGCAGCGAAAGGGGGGGTGAGCAGTTCTTC
TRBD1 | TRBJ1-6 | . | 17 | TRBV20-1 | CSARSRPGQGRGSPLHF | TGCAGTGCTAGATCCCGACCGGGACAGGGAAGGGGTTCACCCCTCCACTTT
TRBD2 | TRBJ2-1 | few | 13 | TRBV6-5 | CASRERDFGEQFF | TGTGCCAGCAGGGAGCGGGACTTCGGAGAGCAGTTCTTC
. | TRBJ2-7 | . | 16 | TRBV7-2 | CASSLSSRGTRYEQYF | TGTGCCAGCAGCCTCTCTAGCAGAGGGACGAGGTACGAGCAGTACTTC
. | TRBJ1-5 | once | 16 | TRBV7-2 | CASSSRLVQVNQPQHF | TGTGCCAGCAGCTCCCGCCTTGTACAGGTCAATCAGCCCCAGCATTTT
TRBD2 | TRBJ2-1 | . | 15 | TRBV10-3 | CAIMDGTSGTNEQFF | TGTGCCATCATGGACGGGACTAGCGGGACAAATGAGCAGTTCTTC
. | TRBJ1-6 | . | 9 | TRBV12-5 | CASGFPLHF | TGTGCTAGTGGTTTCCCCCTCCACTTT
TRBD1 | TRBJ2-5 | . | 15 | TRBV6-1 | CASSGRDRASETQYF | TGTGCCAGCAGTGGCCGGGACAGGGCGTCCGAGACCCAGTACTTC
. | TRBJ1-1 | . | 13 | TRBV29-1 | CSVAITRSTEAFF | TGCAGCGTTGCAATCACACGGAGTACTGAAGCTTTCTTT
. | TRBJ2-7 | . | 15 | TRBV7-9 | CASSLPGGGPYEQYF | TGTGCCAGCAGCTTACCAGGAGGGGGACCCTACGAGCAGTACTTC
. | TRBJ2-7 | . | 18 | TRBV3-1 | CASSQTGGAGGSYNEQYF | TGTGCCAGCAGCCAAACAGGGGGCGCGGGGGGGTCCTACAATGAGCAGTACTTC